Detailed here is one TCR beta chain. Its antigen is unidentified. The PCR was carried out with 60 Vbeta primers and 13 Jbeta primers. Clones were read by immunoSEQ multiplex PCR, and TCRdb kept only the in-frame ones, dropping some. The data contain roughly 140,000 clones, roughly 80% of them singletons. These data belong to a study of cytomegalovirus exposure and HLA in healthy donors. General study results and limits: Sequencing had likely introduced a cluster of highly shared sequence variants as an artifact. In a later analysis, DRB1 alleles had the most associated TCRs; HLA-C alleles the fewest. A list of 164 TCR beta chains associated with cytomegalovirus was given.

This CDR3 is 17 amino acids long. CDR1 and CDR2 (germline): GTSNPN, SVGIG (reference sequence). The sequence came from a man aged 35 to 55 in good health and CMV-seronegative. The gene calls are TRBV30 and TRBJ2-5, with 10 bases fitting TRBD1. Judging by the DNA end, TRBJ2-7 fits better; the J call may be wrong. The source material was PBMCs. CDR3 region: CAWSGIGQGDFSYEQYF. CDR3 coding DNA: TGTGCCTGGAGCGGGATCGGACAGGGGGATTTTTCGTACGAGCAGTACTTC.